This T cell receptor beta chain derives from a study of OX40 agonist ivuxolimab in advanced cancers. Per the germline V gene, CDR1 is WNHNN and CDR2 is SYGVQD (reference sequence). The ends lost 2 bases at V and 6 bases at J; junction bases unmatched: 3. The CDR3 spans 16 residues. The method was immunoSEQ multiplex PCR; TCRdb's version includes in-frame clones alone and lacks a portion of them. The repertoire holds 40,000 or so clones, with roughly nine tenths as singletons. The sample was CD4+ or CD8+ T cells sorted from blood, taken in a trial of the OX40 agonist ivuxolimab. The gene calls are TRBV10-1 and TRBJ2-3, with 15 bases fitting TRBD2. The TCR sequence derives from an adult with an advanced solid tumor such as melanoma, head and neck, liver or kidney cancer. Written as DNA, the CDR3 is TGCGCCAGCAGTGAGGGACTAGCGGGAGGGCCGGATACGCAGTATTTT. Protein: CASSEGLAGGPDTQYF.